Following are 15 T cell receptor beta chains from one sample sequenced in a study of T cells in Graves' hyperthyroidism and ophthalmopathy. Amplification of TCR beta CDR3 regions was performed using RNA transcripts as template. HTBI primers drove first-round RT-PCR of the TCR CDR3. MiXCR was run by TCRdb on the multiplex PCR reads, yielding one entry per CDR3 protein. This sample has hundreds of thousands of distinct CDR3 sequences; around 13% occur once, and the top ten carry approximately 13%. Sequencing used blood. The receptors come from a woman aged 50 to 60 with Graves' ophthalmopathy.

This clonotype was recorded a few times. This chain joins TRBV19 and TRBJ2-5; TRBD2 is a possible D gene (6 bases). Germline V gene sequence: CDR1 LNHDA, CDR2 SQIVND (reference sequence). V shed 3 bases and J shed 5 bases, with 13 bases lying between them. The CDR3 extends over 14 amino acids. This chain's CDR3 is CASSMSGVSETQYF. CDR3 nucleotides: TGTGCCAGTAGTATGTCGGGGGTGTCCGAGACCCAGTACTTC. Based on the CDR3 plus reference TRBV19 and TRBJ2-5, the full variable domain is DGGITQSPKYLFRKEGQNVTLSCEQNLNHDAMYWYRQDPGQGLRLIYYSQIVNDFQKGDIAEGYSVSREKKESFPLTVTSAQKNPTAFYLCASSMSGVSETQYFGPGTRLLVL.

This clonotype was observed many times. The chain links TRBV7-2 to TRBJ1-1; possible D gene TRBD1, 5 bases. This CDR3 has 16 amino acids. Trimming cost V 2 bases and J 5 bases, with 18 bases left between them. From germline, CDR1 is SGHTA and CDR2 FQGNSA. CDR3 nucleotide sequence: TGTGCCAGCAGCTTAAGGGCTATGAGTGGGACGACTGAAGCTTTCTTT. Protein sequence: CASSLRAMSGTTEAFF.

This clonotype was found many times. The CDR3 loop is CASSPTGQGEPQETQYF. DNA of the CDR3: TGTGCCAGCAGCCCTACGGGACAGGGGGAGCCCCAAGAGACCCAGTACTTC. The V gene is TRBV7-9, the J gene TRBJ2-5; 11 nucleotides match TRBD1. Trimming at V came to 5 bases and at J to 1 base, leaving 9 bases not matched to a gene. Per germline, CDR1 SEHNR and CDR2 FQNEAQ (reference sequence). This CDR3 spans 17 amino acids.

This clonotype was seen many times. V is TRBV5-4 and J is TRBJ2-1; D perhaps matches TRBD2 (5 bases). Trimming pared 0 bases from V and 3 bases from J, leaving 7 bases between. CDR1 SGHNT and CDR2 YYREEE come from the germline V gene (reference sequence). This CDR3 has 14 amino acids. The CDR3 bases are TGTGCCAGCAGCTTGGACGGGAACTACAATGAGCAGTTCTTC. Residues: CASSLDGNYNEQFF.

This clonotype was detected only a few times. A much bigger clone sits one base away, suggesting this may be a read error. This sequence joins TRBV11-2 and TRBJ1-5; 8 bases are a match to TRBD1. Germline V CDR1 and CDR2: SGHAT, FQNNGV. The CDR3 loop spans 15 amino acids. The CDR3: CASGLGTGSNQPQHF. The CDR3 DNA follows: TGTGCCAGCGGCTTAGGGACAGGTAGCAATCAGCCCCAGCATTTT.

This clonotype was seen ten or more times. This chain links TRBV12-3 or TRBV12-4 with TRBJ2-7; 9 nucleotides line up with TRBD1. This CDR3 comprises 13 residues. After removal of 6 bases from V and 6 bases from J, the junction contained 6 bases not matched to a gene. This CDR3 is CASRRTGVGEQYF. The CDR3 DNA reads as TGTGCCAGCAGAAGGACAGGGGTCGGCGAGCAGTACTTC.

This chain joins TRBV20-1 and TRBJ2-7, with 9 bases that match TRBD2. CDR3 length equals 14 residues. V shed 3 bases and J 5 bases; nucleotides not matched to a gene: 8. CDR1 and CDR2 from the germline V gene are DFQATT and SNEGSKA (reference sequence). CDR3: CSARDSGRIDEQYF. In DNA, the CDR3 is TGCAGTGCTAGGGATAGCGGGAGAATTGACGAGCAGTACTTC.

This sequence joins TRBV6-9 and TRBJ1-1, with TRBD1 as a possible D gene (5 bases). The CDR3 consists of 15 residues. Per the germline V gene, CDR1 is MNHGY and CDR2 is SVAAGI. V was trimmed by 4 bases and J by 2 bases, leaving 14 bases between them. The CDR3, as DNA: TGTGCCAGCAGTTTATATGGGGGGGGAAACACTGAAGCTTTCTTT. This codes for CASSLYGGGNTEAFF.

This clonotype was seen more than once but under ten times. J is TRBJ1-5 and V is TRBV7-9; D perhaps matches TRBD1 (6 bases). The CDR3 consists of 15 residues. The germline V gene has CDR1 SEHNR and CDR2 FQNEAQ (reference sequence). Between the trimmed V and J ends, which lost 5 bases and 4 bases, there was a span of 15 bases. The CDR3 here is CASSATGHRNQPQHF. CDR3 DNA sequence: TGTGCCAGCAGCGCGACGGGACACCGAAATCAGCCCCAGCATTTT.

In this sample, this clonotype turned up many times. CDR3 residues: CASSDRQGGAEAFF. DNA of the CDR3: TGTGCCAGCAGCGATAGACAGGGAGGGGCTGAAGCTTTCTTT. The genes are TRBV7-2 and TRBJ1-1; 7 bases agree with TRBD1. The trim removed 5 bases at V and 6 bases at J, leaving 9 bases unmatched. This CDR3 contains 14 residues. The V gene's germline CDR1 is SGHTA and CDR2 FQGNSA.

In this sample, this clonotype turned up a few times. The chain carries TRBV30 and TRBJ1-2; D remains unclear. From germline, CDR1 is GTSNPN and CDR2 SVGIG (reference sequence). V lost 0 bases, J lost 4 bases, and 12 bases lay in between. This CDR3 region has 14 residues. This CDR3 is CAWSVRQTIYGYTF. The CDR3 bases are TGTGCCTGGAGTGTACGTCAGACTATCTATGGCTACACCTTC.

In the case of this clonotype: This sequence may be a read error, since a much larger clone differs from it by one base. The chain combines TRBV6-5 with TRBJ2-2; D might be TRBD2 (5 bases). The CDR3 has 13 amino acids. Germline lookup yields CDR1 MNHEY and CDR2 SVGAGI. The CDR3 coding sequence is TGTGCCAGCAGTTACCCGAACACCGGGGAGCCGTTTTTT. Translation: CASSYPNTGEPFF.

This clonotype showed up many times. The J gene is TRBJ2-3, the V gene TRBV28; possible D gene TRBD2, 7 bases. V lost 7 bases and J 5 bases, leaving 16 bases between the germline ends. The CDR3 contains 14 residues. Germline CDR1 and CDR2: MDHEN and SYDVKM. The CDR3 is CASTRGSGLDTQYF. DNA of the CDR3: TGTGCCAGCACCAGGGGTAGCGGGTTAGATACGCAGTATTTT.

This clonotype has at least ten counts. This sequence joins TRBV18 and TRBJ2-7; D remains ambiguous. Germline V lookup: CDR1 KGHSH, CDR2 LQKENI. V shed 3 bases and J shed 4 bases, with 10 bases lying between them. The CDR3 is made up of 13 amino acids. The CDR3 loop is CASSPRLEYEQYF. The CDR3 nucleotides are TGTGCCAGCTCACCCCGGCTAGAGTACGAGCAGTACTTC.

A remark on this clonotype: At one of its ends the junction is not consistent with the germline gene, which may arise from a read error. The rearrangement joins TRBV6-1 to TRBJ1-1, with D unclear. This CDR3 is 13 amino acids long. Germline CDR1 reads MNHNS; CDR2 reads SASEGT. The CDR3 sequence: CATQWAENTEASF. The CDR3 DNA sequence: TGTGCCACCCAGTGGGCGGAGAACACTGAAGCTTCCTTT.